There are many counts of the clone carrying this TCR beta chain. Sequence at one end of the junction differs from germline and may be a read error. CDR1 is SGHRS and CDR2 is YFSETQ in the germline V gene. The CDR3 loop spans 13 amino acids. TCRdb re-called the 5' RACE reads through MiXCR, storing one row per CDR3 protein. The top ten hold roughly a fifth of the sample, which has about 320,000 distinct CDR3 sequences, approximately 14% seen once. This specimen comes from a study of T-cell memory formation after mild COVID-19. This sequence was found in a man younger than 30 who had mild COVID-19 (a few samples of this study predate the infection). Cell type and time point are not known. Material for sequencing was PBMCs or a T cell subset sorted from them (not recorded which). V usage is TRBV5-1 and J usage is TRBJ2-5; 7 bases fit TRBD2. The CDR3 spells CASSLAGGETQYF. Here the CDR3 DNA reads TGTGCCAGCAGCTTAGCCGGGGGGGAGACCCAGTACTTC.